A single sample gave rise to the 26 T cell receptor beta chains below, sequenced in a study of blood T cell repertoires in COVID-19. Sequenced by immunoSEQ multiplex PCR; TCRdb stores in-frame clones only, minus some. The sample consists of about 230,000 clones, 83% of them appearing once. Sequenced input: peripheral blood. These receptor sequences come from a woman in her 70s with active or convalescent COVID-19.

This rearrangement joins TRBV6-5 to TRBJ1-1; D gene uncertain. The CDR3 totals 13 residues. Germline V CDR1 and CDR2: MNHEY, SVGAGI. V dropped 7 bases and J dropped 5 bases, with 14 bases sitting between them. The CDR3 here is CASKNGGDTEAFF. The CDR3 region has the DNA TGTGCCAGCAAAAACGGCGGGGATACTGAAGCTTTCTTT.

The table lists this clone with a few counts. V usage is TRBV6-5 and J usage is TRBJ2-1; TRBD1 might be the D (6 bases). There are 16 residues in the CDR3. Trimming took off 0 bases at V and 6 bases at J, with 15 bases between the two ends. From germline, CDR1 is MNHEY and CDR2 SVGAGI. Here the CDR3 reads CASSYSAGESGNEQFF. The CDR3 DNA is TGTGCCAGCAGTTACTCGGCAGGGGAGTCGGGCAATGAGCAGTTCTTC.

The chain couples TRBV29-1 to TRBJ2-6, with a tentative D call TRBD1 (6 bases). Trimming took off 6 bases at V and 0 bases at J, with 12 bases between the two ends. Germline loops: CDR1 SQVTM, CDR2 ANQGSEA. This CDR3 has 15 residues. CDR3 sequence (DNA): TGCAGCGTCCGGACAGTTCGCTCTGGGGCCAACGTCCTGACTTTC. This codes for CSVRTVRSGANVLTF.

This sequence joins TRBV19 and TRBJ2-3; possibly TRBD2 for D (6 bases). The germline V gene encodes CDR1 LNHDA and CDR2 SQIVND (reference sequence). Trimming removed 5 bases at V and 0 bases at J, with 12 bases between. The CDR3 extends over 15 amino acids. CDR3 coding DNA: TGTGCCAGTAGTTCCCGGGACTCTAGCACAGATACGCAGTATTTT. Translation gives CASSSRDSSTDTQYF.

The J gene is TRBJ2-7, the V gene TRBV4-3; TRBD1 matches at 7 bases. Germline CDR1 reads LGHNA; CDR2 reads YSLEER. V gave up 0 bases and J gave up 11 bases; unmatched junction bases: 10. The CDR3 length is 14 residues. CDR3 in amino acids: CASSQERRGDRKYF. In nucleotides, the CDR3 is TGCGCCAGCAGCCAAGAACGGAGAGGGGACAGAAAGTACTTC.

V and J are TRBV18 and TRBJ1-5; 8 positions agree with TRBD1. CDR3 length: 15 residues. Germline V gives CDR1 KGHSH, CDR2 LQKENI. With 5 bases clipped from V and 2 bases from J, the junction kept 5 bases outside the gene matches. In DNA, the CDR3 is TGTGCCAGCTCATCCGGACAGGGAGGCAATCAGCCCCAGCATTTT. The encoded protein is CASSSGQGGNQPQHF.

This sequence joins TRBV3-1 (or the pseudogene TRBV3-2) and TRBJ2-3, with 8 positions matching TRBD2. CDR3 length equals 16 residues. Per the germline V gene, CDR1 is LGHDT and CDR2 is YNNKEL (reference sequence). J gave up 0 bases and V 5 bases, and 7 bases lay outside the gene matches. CDR3 loop: CASSFWTSRSTDTQYF. CDR3 nucleotides: TGTGCCAGCAGCTTCTGGACTAGCCGAAGCACAGATACGCAGTATTTT.

The chain is built from TRBV6-5 and TRBJ2-1; tentative D call: TRBD2 (6 bases). V was clipped by 9 bases and J by 5 bases, with 14 bases between them. This CDR3 spans 13 amino acids. Germline CDR1 MNHEY, CDR2 SVGAGI. This chain's CDR3 is CARGFGSHNEQFF. In DNA, the CDR3 is TGTGCCAGGGGTTTCGGGAGCCACAATGAGCAGTTCTTC.

This clone showed up just once. CDR3 sequence: CASGPRTGQETQYF. For the CDR3, the DNA is TGTGCTAGTGGCCCTAGGACAGGGCAAGAGACCCAGTACTTC. The chain couples TRBV12-5 to TRBJ2-5; 8 bases agree with TRBD1. V lost 6 bases to trimming and J lost 2 bases; unmatched junction nucleotides: 5. Germline assignment: CDR1 LGHNT and CDR2 FRNRAP. The CDR3 length is 14 residues.

The rearrangement joins TRBV7-2 to TRBJ1-5, with D unclear. This CDR3 region has 14 residues. Germline V lookup: CDR1 SGHTA, CDR2 FQGNSA. Trimming took off 7 bases at V and 6 bases at J, with 16 bases between the two ends. The CDR3 sequence is CASNLGGSGQPQHF. For the CDR3, the DNA is TGTGCCAGCAACCTGGGAGGGTCGGGTCAGCCCCAGCATTTT.

The chain is built from TRBV2 and TRBJ2-3; D might be TRBD2 (5 bases). The CDR3 has 14 amino acids. CDR1 SNHLY and CDR2 FYNNEI come from the germline V gene. Trimming shortened V by 7 bases and J by 1 base, and 12 bases separated the two germline ends. CDR3 residues: CASKPGRGTDTQYF. CDR3 DNA: TGTGCCAGCAAGCCGGGAAGGGGCACAGATACGCAGTATTTT.

The gene calls are TRBV5-4 and TRBJ1-5; no firm D call. The CDR3 spans 16 residues. Trimming removed 0 bases from V and 2 bases from J, with 12 bases in between. CDR1 and CDR2 (germline): SGHNT, YYREEE (reference sequence). The CDR3 protein is CASSLGGKGGNQPQHF. For the CDR3, the DNA is TGTGCCAGCAGCTTGGGAGGGAAGGGCGGCAATCAGCCCCAGCATTTT.

The CDR3 coding sequence is TGTGCCACCAGTGACCCACGGACAGCCCCCCAAGAGACCCAGTACTTC. Protein sequence: CATSDPRTAPQETQYF. The chain recombines TRBV24-1 with TRBJ2-5; maybe TRBD1 (6 bases). The CDR3 spans 16 residues. Trimming shortened V by 4 bases and J by 1 base, and 15 bases separated the two germline ends. In germline, CDR1 is KGHDR, CDR2 SFDVKD.

The chain uses TRBV19 and TRBJ1-3, with TRBD1 as a possible D gene (6 bases). CDR3 length: 15 residues. Germline CDR1 is LNHDA and CDR2 is SQIVND (reference sequence). Trimming stripped 6 bases from V and 4 bases from J, with 16 bases between. This CDR3 is CASSSLGTLGNTIYF. The CDR3 nucleotides are TGTGCCAGTAGCTCACTCGGGACACTGGGAAACACCATATATTTT.

V is TRBV10-2 and J is TRBJ1-1; tentatively, D is TRBD1 (5 bases). The V end lost 9 bases, the J end lost 1 base, and 9 bases lay between the germline ends. This CDR3 contains 12 residues. Germline lookup yields CDR1 WSHSY and CDR2 SAAADI. In nucleotides, the CDR3 is TGCGCCAGTAGACAGTGGAACACTGAAGCTTTCTTT. It is translated as CASRQWNTEAFF.

This clone appeared once. V and J are TRBV6-5 and TRBJ2-1; 9 bases agree with TRBD2. Germline values: CDR1 MNHEY, CDR2 SVGAGI. CDR3 length: 14 amino acids. J was trimmed by 4 bases and V by 7 bases; bases with no gene match: 5. CDR3 in amino acids: CASTRREGYNEQFF. CDR3 in DNA: TGTGCCAGCACGAGGCGGGAGGGATACAATGAGCAGTTCTTC.

The rearrangement uses TRBV5-1 and TRBJ2-3; tentative D call: TRBD2 (6 bases). V lost 5 bases and J lost 0, with 13 bases in between. From germline, CDR1 is SGHRS and CDR2 YFSETQ. This CDR3 is 15 amino acids long. CDR3 protein: CASRGSGGSTDTQYF. The DNA of the CDR3 is TGCGCCAGCAGAGGCTCCGGGGGTAGCACAGATACGCAGTATTTT. The variable domain in full, completed from reference TRBV5-1 and TRBJ2-3, reads KAGVTQTPRYLIKTRGQQVTLSCSPISGHRSVSWYQQTPGQGLQFLFEYFSETQRNKGNFPGRFSGRQFSNSRSEMNVSTLELGDSALYLCASRGSGGSTDTQYFGPGTRLTVL.

The chain recombines TRBV28 with TRBJ2-1; D perhaps matches TRBD2 (6 bases). Trimming took 5 bases from V and 0 from J, leaving 11 bases between them. The CDR3 extends over 15 amino acids. Germline assignment: CDR1 MDHEN and CDR2 SYDVKM. The CDR3 reads CASSPPAGSYNEQFF. CDR3 nucleotide sequence: TGTGCCAGCAGTCCCCCAGCGGGCTCCTACAATGAGCAGTTCTTC.

V is TRBV19 and J is TRBJ2-1; 11 nucleotides match TRBD2. V shed 5 bases, J shed 4 bases, and the junction held 4 bases outside the gene matches. CDR3 size: 15 residues. Looked up from germline, CDR1 is LNHDA and CDR2 is SQIVND (reference sequence). CDR3 residues: CASSPLAGVYNEQFF. CDR3 DNA: TGTGCCAGTAGTCCACTAGCGGGGGTTTACAATGAGCAGTTCTTC. The whole variable domain, remainder taken from reference TRBV19 and TRBJ2-1, is DGGITQSPKYLFRKEGQNVTLSCEQNLNHDAMYWYRQDPGQGLRLIYYSQIVNDFQKGDIAEGYSVSREKKESFPLTVTSAQKNPTAFYLCASSPLAGVYNEQFFGPGTRLTVL.

This sequence joins TRBV7-2 and TRBJ1-5; D is unclear. The CDR3 covers 14 residues. V dropped 5 bases and J dropped 7 bases, with 15 bases sitting between them. CDR1 is SGHTA and CDR2 is FQGNSA in the germline V gene. The CDR3 loop is CASSPFRNNQPQHF. CDR3 bases: TGTGCCAGCAGCCCCTTCCGTAACAACCAGCCCCAGCATTTT.

V is TRBV4-2 and J is TRBJ2-4, with 7 bases aligning to TRBD2. V lost 1 base and J lost 1; bases outside the gene matches: 4. Germline V CDR1 and CDR2: LGHNA, YNFKEQ. CDR3 length: 16 residues. CDR3 coding DNA: TGTGCCAGCAGCCAAGCAAGCGGGGACGCCAAAAACATTCAGTACTTC. Translation gives CASSQASGDAKNIQYF.

This clone showed up just a few times. This sequence joins TRBV27 and TRBJ2-1; a possible D gene is TRBD2 (6 bases). Looked up from germline, CDR1 is MNHEY and CDR2 is SMNVEV (reference sequence). V was shortened by 2 bases and J by 10 bases, with 21 bases between the two germline ends. The CDR3 length is 16 residues. In nucleotides, the CDR3 is TGTGCCAGCAGTTTAAGGAGTCGGGACTCCTGGAACGAGCAGTTCTTC. It yields the protein CASSLRSRDSWNEQFF.

The chain carries TRBV19 and TRBJ2-3, with TRBD2 matching 9 bases. CDR1 and CDR2 (germline): LNHDA, SQIVND (reference sequence). The CDR3 loop spans 18 amino acids. Losses at the gene ends were 1 base for V and 2 bases for J; bases not matched to a gene: 10. The chain's CDR3 is CASSIAEELAGNTDTQYF. The CDR3 DNA follows: TGTGCCAGTAGTATAGCCGAGGAGCTAGCGGGGAACACAGATACGCAGTATTTT.

The chain uses TRBV25-1 and TRBJ1-1, with D hard to call. Between the trimmed V and J ends, which lost 4 bases and 2 bases, there was a span of 11 bases. Germline-derived CDR1 and CDR2 are MGHDK and SYGVNS. The CDR3 extends over 14 amino acids. The CDR3 sequence is CASSAPGYNTEAFF. The CDR3 DNA follows: TGTGCCAGCAGTGCCCCGGGGTATAACACTGAAGCTTTCTTT. Looking up the rest from reference TRBV25-1 and TRBJ1-1 gives the full variable domain: EADIYQTPRYLVIGTGKKITLECSQTMGHDKMYWYQQDPGMELHLIHYSYGVNSTEKGDLSSESTVSRIRTEHFPLTLESARPSHTSQYLCASSAPGYNTEAFFGQGTRLTVV.

The rearrangement uses TRBV4-3 and TRBJ1-3; D gene ambiguous. The germline CDR1 and CDR2 sequences are LGHNA and YSLEER. Trimming pared 1 base from V and 0 bases from J, leaving 7 bases between. The CDR3 sequence is 15 residues long. DNA of the CDR3: TGCGCCAGCAGCCAAGGAGATTTCTCTGGAAACACCATATATTTT. It specifies CASSQGDFSGNTIYF.

This chain uses TRBV15 with TRBJ2-5; D is possibly TRBD2 (5 bases). The CDR3 sequence is 15 residues long. CDR1 and CDR2 from the germline V gene are LNHNV and YYDKDF (reference sequence). V lost 0 bases, J lost 3 bases, and 11 bases lay in between. The CDR3 is CATSRDPGVEETQYF. For the CDR3, the DNA is TGTGCCACCAGCAGAGATCCCGGGGTGGAAGAGACCCAGTACTTC.